The 17 T cell receptor beta chains given below trace back to one sample, sequenced in a study of blood T cell repertoires in COVID-19. Generated by immunoSEQ multiplex PCR, the TCRdb table keeps only in-frame clones and is missing some. This sample has a few hundred thousand clones, with 80% to 90% found just once. Sequenced input: PBMCs or T cells enriched from blood (not recorded which). These receptor sequences come from a woman in her forties with acute COVID-19.

This chain joins TRBV20-1 and TRBJ2-5; 10 bases are a match to TRBD2. Germline CDR1 reads DFQATT; CDR2 reads SNEGSKA (reference sequence). There are 19 residues in the CDR3. Germline trimming cut 3 bases from V and 0 bases from J; bases unmatched to any gene: 16. This chain's CDR3 is CSASPASGGPYTYQETQYF. The CDR3 DNA follows: TGCAGTGCTAGTCCCGCTAGCGGGGGCCCTTATACTTACCAAGAGACCCAGTACTTC.

This clone was seen a few times. This chain uses TRBV14 with TRBJ2-7, with TRBD1 matching 8 bases. The CDR3 has 12 residues. Trimming cost V 4 bases and J 7 bases; bases outside gene matches: 3. Per the germline V gene, CDR1 is SGHDN and CDR2 is FVKESK. The CDR3 DNA reads TGTGCCAGCAGCCCCGACAGGGGAGAGCAGTACTTC. As protein: CASSPDRGEQYF.

The chain recombines TRBV5-1 with TRBJ1-6; the match to TRBD1 covers 8 bases. CDR1 SGHRS and CDR2 YFSETQ come from the germline V gene. The CDR3 runs 15 residues. V dropped 5 bases and J dropped 5; count of bases not matched to a gene: 6. The CDR3: CASRREDRDNSPLHF. The CDR3 DNA is TGCGCCAGCAGGAGGGAGGACAGGGATAATTCACCCCTCCACTTT.

This clone was counted once. The chain recombines TRBV6-1 with TRBJ2-5, with 7 bases that match TRBD1. This CDR3 contains 16 residues. After removal of 4 bases from V and 7 bases from J, the junction contained 15 bases not matched to a gene. Germline CDR1 MNHNS, CDR2 SASEGT. The DNA of the CDR3 is TGTGCCAGCAGTGCTAGTACTAGGACAGGAGGACGGACCCAGTACTTC. Encoded protein: CASSASTRTGGRTQYF.

The chain is built from TRBV3-1 (or the pseudogene TRBV3-2) and TRBJ2-7; D perhaps matches TRBD2 (5 bases). This CDR3 has 17 amino acids. Germline CDR1 LGHDT, CDR2 YNNKEL (reference sequence). Trimming took 3 bases from V and 0 from J, leaving 18 bases between them. The DNA for the CDR3 is TGTGCCAGCAGCCAGAGGTCCGGAGGTAAAATCTCCTACGAGCAGTACTTC. Its translation: CASSQRSGGKISYEQYF.

V and J are TRBV6-2 or TRBV6-3 and TRBJ2-7; 8 positions agree with TRBD2. J gave up 5 bases and V 2 bases, and 8 bases lay outside the gene matches. The CDR3 is made up of 15 amino acids. The germline V gene has CDR1 MNHEY and CDR2 SVGEGT. CDR3 residues: CASSYLRTSSNEQYF. As DNA, the CDR3 is TGTGCCAGCAGTTACCTCCGGACTAGCAGCAACGAGCAGTACTTC.

The genes are TRBV5-1 and TRBJ1-2; 11 positions match TRBD1. This CDR3 has 18 amino acids. CDR1 and CDR2 (germline): SGHRS, YFSETQ. V lost 0 bases and J lost 4; bases outside the gene matches: 11. The CDR3 nucleotides read TGCGCCAGCAGCTTGGACATCTGGACAGGGGGCTCCATCTATGGCTACACCTTC. Translation: CASSLDIWTGGSIYGYTF.

The rearrangement uses TRBV11-2 and TRBJ2-1; D is ambiguous. V lost 0 bases, J lost 0 bases, and 9 bases lay in between. The germline V gene encodes CDR1 SGHAT and CDR2 FQNNGV. The CDR3 has 16 residues. For the CDR3, the DNA is TGTGCCAGCAGCTTAGATCCCCGGAGCTCCTACAATGAGCAGTTCTTC. As protein: CASSLDPRSSYNEQFF.

The V call is TRBV5-1, the J call TRBJ1-6, with 8 nucleotides matching TRBD1. CDR3 length: 14 residues. Germline loops: CDR1 SGHRS, CDR2 YFSETQ. The V segment lost 5 bases and the J segment 5 bases; nucleotides outside the gene matches: 3. CDR3 nucleotides: TGCGCCAGCAGGGAGACAGGGGATAATTCACCCCTCCACTTT. As protein: CASRETGDNSPLHF.

This clone showed up just a few times. This chain uses TRBV28 with TRBJ1-4; the D is unclear. The CDR3 covers 11 residues. The germline V and J ends were trimmed by 8 bases and 4 bases, with 5 bases remaining between them. The germline V gene encodes CDR1 MDHEN and CDR2 SYDVKM. Here the CDR3 DNA reads TGTGCCAGCTATAATAATGAAAAACTGTTTTTT. Its protein is CASYNNEKLFF.

The chain couples TRBV4-3 to TRBJ2-5, with D perhaps TRBD2 (5 bases). The CDR3 loop spans 13 amino acids. Germline assignment: CDR1 LGHNA and CDR2 YSLEER. V lost 5 bases, J lost 7 bases, and 14 bases lay in between. The CDR3 DNA reads TGCGCCAGCAGCTCGGAGGTTACGGCGACCCAGTACTTC. This gives the protein CASSSEVTATQYF.

This chain uses TRBV15 with TRBJ1-4, with TRBD1 matching 10 bases. This CDR3 is built from 15 residues. The germline CDR1 and CDR2 sequences are LNHNV and YYDKDF (reference sequence). The junction had 3 bases not matched to a gene; V was cut back by 0 bases and J by 8 bases. The CDR3 is CATSREWTGGEKLFF. CDR3 nucleotide sequence: TGTGCCACCAGCAGAGAATGGACAGGGGGGGAAAAACTGTTTTTT.

The chain is built from TRBV6-5 and TRBJ1-6, with D possibly matching TRBD1 (6 bases). The CDR3 has 15 residues. Trimming stripped 1 base from V and 7 bases from J, with 11 bases between. Germline values: CDR1 MNHEY, CDR2 SVGAGI. In DNA, the CDR3 is TGTGCCAGCAGTTACTACTGGGACACGAATTCACCCCTCCACTTT. It is translated as CASSYYWDTNSPLHF.

V gene TRBV21-1 combines with J gene TRBJ1-5; the table names TRBD1, a call not compared with the DNA. TRBV21-1 corresponds to a pseudogene. The CDR3 is made up of 17 amino acids. The CDR3 here is CASSRFPGQGVNQPQHF. CDR3 nucleotides: TGTGCCAGCAGCAGATTTCCGGGACAGGGGGTTAATCAGCCCCAGCATTTT.

The rearrangement joins TRBV29-1 to TRBJ2-7, with TRBD1 as a possible D gene (6 bases). Per germline, CDR1 SQVTM and CDR2 ANQGSEA. The CDR3 spans 14 residues. V lost 4 bases, J lost 0 bases, and 13 bases lay in between. The CDR3 bases are TGCAGCGTTGGGAGCAGGGGCCCCTCCTACGAGCAGTACTTC. Protein: CSVGSRGPSYEQYF.

J is TRBJ1-1 and V is TRBV5-1, with D maybe TRBD1 (6 bases). Per germline, CDR1 SGHRS and CDR2 YFSETQ. V dropped 4 bases and J dropped 0 bases, with 13 bases sitting between them. CDR3 length: 15 residues. The CDR3 region has the DNA TGCGCCAGCAGCGAACGACGGGACATGAACACTGAAGCTTTCTTT. Its protein is CASSERRDMNTEAFF.

This rearrangement joins TRBV5-8 to TRBJ2-2, with 9 bases fitting TRBD1. The CDR3 length is 16 residues. CDR1 is SGHTS and CDR2 is YDEGEE in the germline V gene. J gave up 4 bases and V 3 bases, and 7 bases lay outside the gene matches. As DNA, the CDR3 is TGTGCCAGCAGCTACCGCGGGACAGGGCGCACCGGGGAGCTGTTTTTT. As protein: CASSYRGTGRTGELFF.